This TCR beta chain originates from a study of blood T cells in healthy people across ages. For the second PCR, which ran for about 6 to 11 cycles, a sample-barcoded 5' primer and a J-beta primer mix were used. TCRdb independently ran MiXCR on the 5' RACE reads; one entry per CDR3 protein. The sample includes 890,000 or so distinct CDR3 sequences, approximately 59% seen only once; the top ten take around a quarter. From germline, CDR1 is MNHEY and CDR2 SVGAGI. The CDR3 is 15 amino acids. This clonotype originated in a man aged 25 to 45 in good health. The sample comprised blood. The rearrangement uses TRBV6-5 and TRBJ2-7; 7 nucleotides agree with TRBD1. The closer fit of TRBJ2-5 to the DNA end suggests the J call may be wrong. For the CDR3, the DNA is TGTGCCAGCAGTTACCGACAGGGTATGGAAGAGACCCAGTACTTC. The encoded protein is CASSYRQGMEETQYF.